These T cell receptor beta chains were read from a single sample in a study of T cell responses to AZD1222 COVID-19 vaccine. Clones were sequenced by immunoSEQ multiplex PCR, and TCRdb holds only the in-frame ones, with some missing. Among about 160,000 clones listed, approximately 91% were seen once. The sequencing here drew on peripheral blood, taken on day 0 of AZD1222 vaccination. The receptors were gathered from an adult in good health. Both conserved end residues are part of each CDR3. Rows give clone size only sometimes, using once, few, many, or a class for an expanded clone.

j_gene: TRBJ1-6
v_gene: TRBV5-4
abundance: -
CDR3aa: CASSASNSPLHF

j_gene: TRBJ2-1
v_gene: TRBV30
abundance: -
CDR3aa: CASIGSYNEQFF

j_gene: TRBJ2-5
v_gene: TRBV15
abundance: -
CDR3aa: CATTTGTGGLETQYF

j_gene: TRBJ2-2
v_gene: TRBV7-2
abundance: once
CDR3aa: CASSSLAGFELFF

j_gene: TRBJ1-1
v_gene: TRBV7-9
abundance: -
CDR3aa: CASSGGQVNTEAFF

j_gene: TRBJ2-1
v_gene: TRBV29-1
abundance: -
CDR3aa: CSGRQSYNEQFF

j_gene: TRBJ1-5
v_gene: TRBV3-1/TRBV3-2
abundance: -
CDR3aa: CASSQDWAGVGNQPQHF

j_gene: TRBJ2-3
v_gene: TRBV6-2/TRBV6-3
abundance: -
CDR3aa: CASSVQDETDTQYF

j_gene: TRBJ1-5
v_gene: TRBV5-4
abundance: -
CDR3aa: CASSNGGGNQPQHF

j_gene: TRBJ1-3
v_gene: TRBV4-3
abundance: -
CDR3aa: CASSQGGVLYGNTIYF

j_gene: TRBJ1-2
v_gene: TRBV28
abundance: -
CDR3aa: CASSLGAYGYTF

j_gene: TRBJ1-6
v_gene: TRBV7-2
abundance: -
CDR3aa: CASSLGIFNSPLHF

j_gene: TRBJ2-7
v_gene: TRBV9
abundance: -
CDR3aa: CASSVDQGPEQYF

j_gene: TRBJ1-3
v_gene: TRBV29-1
abundance: -
CDR3aa: CSVGLLPGSGNTIYF

j_gene: TRBJ2-1
v_gene: TRBV11-2
abundance: -
CDR3aa: CASSLTRDYNEQFF

j_gene: TRBJ1-1
v_gene: TRBV5-1
abundance: -
CDR3aa: CASSIGGEWDTEAFF

j_gene: TRBJ2-1
v_gene: TRBV12-5
abundance: few
CDR3aa: CASGFPTSGGADEQFF

j_gene: TRBJ1-2
v_gene: TRBV7-9
abundance: -
CDR3aa: CASSLGGETDGYTF

j_gene: TRBJ2-7
v_gene: TRBV5-1
abundance: -
CDR3aa: CASRAGRSSYEQYF

j_gene: TRBJ1-4
v_gene: TRBV28
abundance: -
CDR3aa: CASSFLRDRDEKLFF

j_gene: TRBJ1-2
v_gene: TRBV4-3
abundance: -
CDR3aa: CASSQDRTYGYTF

j_gene: TRBJ2-1
v_gene: TRBV11-3
abundance: once
CDR3aa: CASSLGEAGNEQFF

j_gene: TRBJ1-5
v_gene: TRBV18
abundance: once
CDR3aa: CASSPPSGTGQPQHF

j_gene: TRBJ1-1
v_gene: TRBV7-6
abundance: -
CDR3aa: CASSPKATEAFF

j_gene: TRBJ2-1
v_gene: TRBV2
abundance: -
CDR3aa: CASREREGYNEQFF

j_gene: TRBJ1-4
v_gene: TRBV4-3
abundance: -
CDR3aa: CASNPQLSRGEKLFF

j_gene: TRBJ1-6
v_gene: TRBV5-4
abundance: -
CDR3aa: CASSSDTGTAPLHF

j_gene: TRBJ2-2
v_gene: TRBV5-5
abundance: once
CDR3aa: CASSLIQLARDANTGELFF

j_gene: TRBJ2-3
v_gene: TRBV27
abundance: -
CDR3aa: CASSLTSPSTDTQYF

j_gene: TRBJ2-1
v_gene: TRBV7-2
abundance: -
CDR3aa: CASTLSGSGVYNEQFF

j_gene: TRBJ1-2
v_gene: TRBV5-1
abundance: -
CDR3aa: CASSPEGQVDGYTF

j_gene: TRBJ1-1
v_gene: TRBV28
abundance: -
CDR3aa: CASSPNEQGNTEAFF

j_gene: TRBJ2-7
v_gene: TRBV2
abundance: -
CDR3aa: CASSEEGYEQYF

j_gene: TRBJ2-1
v_gene: TRBV7-2
abundance: -
CDR3aa: CATVEVDRGHNEQFF